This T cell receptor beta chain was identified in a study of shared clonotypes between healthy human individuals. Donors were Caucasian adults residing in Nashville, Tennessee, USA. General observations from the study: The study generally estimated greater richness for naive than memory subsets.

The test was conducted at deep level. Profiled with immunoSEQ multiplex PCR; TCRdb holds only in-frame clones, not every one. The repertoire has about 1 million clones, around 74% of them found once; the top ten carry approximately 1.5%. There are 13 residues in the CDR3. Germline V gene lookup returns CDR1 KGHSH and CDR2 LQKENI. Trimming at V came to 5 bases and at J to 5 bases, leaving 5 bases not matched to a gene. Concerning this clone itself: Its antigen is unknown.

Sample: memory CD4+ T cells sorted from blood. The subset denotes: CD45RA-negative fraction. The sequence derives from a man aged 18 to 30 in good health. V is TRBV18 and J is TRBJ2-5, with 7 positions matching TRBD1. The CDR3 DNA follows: TGTGCCAGCTCAGGGGACAGTTGGGAGACCCAGTACTTC. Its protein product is CASSGDSWETQYF.